This record covers a single T cell receptor beta chain. Its target is not known. The sample originates from a study of cytomegalovirus exposure and HLA in healthy donors. Study information: The 110 or so validation repertoires were produced on the same platform as the 550 to 750 repertoires of the first cohort. This was reported in a later analysis.

The repertoire was sequenced with immunoSEQ multiplex PCR; TCRdb's copy has only in-frame clones and lacks some. The data hold roughly 57,000 clones, with roughly 93% observed a single time. Study findings and constraints: Subsequent analysis of the 120 or so validation repertoires found a tendency for first-cohort TCR clusters to co-occur. Overall, approximately 150 TCR beta chains were annotated as cytomegalovirus-associated.

The validation cohort, a group of 120 or so subjects, included the donors and was separate from the roughly 670-subject first cohort. V was shortened by 4 bases and J by 2 bases, with 11 bases between the two germline ends. Germline assignment: CDR1 MDHEN and CDR2 SYDVKM. The CDR3 consists of 14 residues. This chain connects TRBV28 to TRBJ2-5, with D possibly matching TRBD1 (6 bases). Sequenced sample: PBMCs. This TCR was sampled from a woman aged 18 to 35 in good health and CMV-seropositive. CDR3 amino acids: CASSSSQGQETQYF. The CDR3, as DNA: TGTGCCAGCAGTTCATCCCAGGGGCAAGAGACCCAGTACTTC.